There are a few counts of the clone carrying this TCR beta chain. Its antigen is still unknown. CDR3 size: 13 residues. V lost 2 bases to trimming and J lost 9 bases; unmatched junction nucleotides: 6. Germline V gene sequence: CDR1 MNHEY, CDR2 SVGEGT. The source of the sample is a study of vaccination and CD4 T cells after COVID-19. The treatment denotes: roughly ten-day PBMC culture with coronavirus spike peptide pools or control peptides (ViraFEST assay). Overall study findings and caveats: The great majority, 304 of 307 vaccine-specific clones, proved spike mono-reactive in convalescent patients. Among convalescent patients, a median 86.3% of reactive clones emerged only after vaccination.

CD4+ T cells that had been cultured provided DNA sequenced with the Oncomine TCR Beta short-read assay. From the PCR reads, TCRdb called clonotypes with MiXCR, one entry per CDR3 protein. The sample holds around 26,000 distinct CDR3 sequences, approximately 40% seen once. This clonotype was obtained from a human donor who had recovered from COVID-19. Sequenced: CD4+ T cells from blood, cultured in vitro. This rearrangement joins TRBV6-2 or TRBV6-3 to TRBJ1-1; 7 positions match TRBD1. The CDR3 loop reads CASSYRDRDQAFF. CDR3 bases: TGTGCCAGCAGTTACCGCGACAGGGATCAAGCTTTCTTT.